A single sample gave rise to the 10 T cell receptor beta chains below, sequenced in a study of cytomegalovirus exposure and HLA in healthy donors. 13 Jbeta primers and 60 Vbeta primers were used for the PCR. The table came from immunoSEQ multiplex PCR; TCRdb's copy has only in-frame clones and leaves some out. This sample has fewer than 250,000 clones, with 80% found just once. Sequencing input: PBMCs. The receptors were sampled from a woman aged 40-49 years in good health and CMV-seronegative.

This clone was counted between two and nine times. The genes are TRBV18 and TRBJ2-1, with D maybe TRBD2 (6 bases). The CDR3 contains 16 residues. The V end was cut by 0 bases, the J end by 4 bases, with 13 bases between. Germline V gives CDR1 KGHSH, CDR2 LQKENI. CDR3 nucleotide sequence: TGTGCCAGCTCACCACCTAGCGGAGCAATTTACAATGAGCAGTTCTTC. It codes for CASSPPSGAIYNEQFF.

J is TRBJ1-2 and V is TRBV7-3; D not resolved. Germline V CDR1 and CDR2: SGHTA, FQGTGA. The CDR3 spans 14 residues. Trimming pared 5 bases from V and 4 bases from J, leaving 14 bases between. The CDR3 nucleotides are TGTGCCAGCAGCCCTGGTCGGGTGGGCTATGGCTACACCTTC. This codes for CASSPGRVGYGYTF.

This CDR3 is CASSSRQRVNEKLFF. The CDR3 nucleotides read TGTGCCAGCAGCTCCCGCCAGAGGGTCAATGAAAAACTGTTTTTT. V usage is TRBV13 and J usage is TRBJ1-4; D not certain. Trimming removed 4 bases from V and 5 bases from J, with 14 bases in between. Germline V gene data show CDR1 as PRHDT and CDR2 as FYEKMQ (reference sequence). The CDR3 length is 15 residues.

V usage is TRBV27 and J usage is TRBJ1-2; TRBD1 agrees at 7 bases. This CDR3 spans 15 amino acids. Germline trimming cut 3 bases from V and 4 bases from J; bases unmatched to any gene: 8. From germline, CDR1 is MNHEY and CDR2 SMNVEV (reference sequence). CDR3 DNA: TGTGCCAGCAGTTTGAATTATAAGGGGGCCTATGGCTACACCTTC. Translating gives CASSLNYKGAYGYTF.

A few counts support this clone. CDR3: CASSLVREATEAFF. The CDR3, as DNA: TGTGCCAGCAGCTTAGTCAGGGAGGCCACTGAAGCTTTCTTT. This chain links TRBV5-4 with TRBJ1-1; the D gene is possibly TRBD1 (5 bases). CDR3 size: 14 residues. Germline CDR1 and CDR2: SGHNT and YYREEE (reference sequence). Deletions cut 2 bases from V and 4 bases from J, with 12 bases between.

The chain links TRBV7-2 to TRBJ1-2, with TRBD1 matching 10 bases. CDR1 is SGHTA, CDR2 FQGNSA, per germline. This CDR3 contains 15 residues. V lost 5 bases, J lost 6 bases, and 9 bases stayed unmatched. This chain's CDR3 is CASSPRTGGENGYTF. CDR3 DNA sequence: TGTGCCAGCAGCCCGAGGACAGGGGGGGAAAATGGCTACACCTTC.

The V gene is TRBV5-6, the J gene TRBJ1-4; 9 positions match TRBD1. The CDR3 totals 14 residues. Germline V lookup: CDR1 SGHDT, CDR2 YYEEEE. The junction had 3 bases not matched to a gene; V was cut back by 4 bases and J by 5 bases. CDR3 amino acids: CASSKTGGNEKLFF. CDR3 nucleotides: TGTGCCAGCAGCAAGACAGGGGGGAATGAAAAACTGTTTTTT.

This chain connects TRBV30 to TRBJ2-7; 13 positions match TRBD2. J gave up 2 bases and V 0 bases, and 1 base lay outside the gene matches. The CDR3 has 15 residues. The germline CDR1 and CDR2 sequences are GTSNPN and SVGIG (reference sequence). CDR3 sequence reads: CAWSVGTSGAYEQYF. Here the CDR3 DNA reads TGTGCCTGGAGTGTAGGGACTAGCGGGGCCTACGAGCAGTACTTC.

The chain couples TRBV7-9 to TRBJ2-5, with 11 bases lining up with TRBD2. CDR3 size: 15 residues. In germline, CDR1 is SEHNR, CDR2 FQNEAQ (reference sequence). The ends lost 5 bases at V and 5 bases at J; junction bases unmatched: 7. The CDR3 DNA reads TGTGCCAGCAGCCTCGGGACTAGCGGCTATGAGACCCAGTACTTC. This codes for CASSLGTSGYETQYF. Full variable domain (rest looked up from reference TRBV7-9 and TRBJ2-5): DTGVSQNPRHKITKRGQNVTFRCDPISEHNRLYWYRQTLGQGPEFLTYFQNEAQLEKSRLLSDRFSAERPKGSFSTLEIQRTEQGDSAMYLCASSLGTSGYETQYFGPGTRLLVL.

This clone was detected a few times. Other DNA sequences in this sample translate to the same CDR3. The chain employs TRBV7-9 and TRBJ2-1, with D perhaps matching TRBD1 (8 bases). V was clipped by 6 bases and J by 4 bases, with 22 bases between them. CDR3 length: 17 residues. Germline V lookup: CDR1 SEHNR, CDR2 FQNEAQ (reference sequence). The CDR3 here is CASSVRAGQAGYNEQFF. CDR3 DNA sequence: TGTGCCAGCAGTGTGAGAGCGGGACAGGCGGGTTACAATGAGCAGTTCTTC.